Each of the 18 T cell receptor beta chains below was sequenced from the same sample in a study of blood T cell repertoires in COVID-19 (dated by TCRdb to 2020 to 2022). Library prep was done by the immunoSEQ multiplex PCR assay. TCRdb obtained this table from immuneACCESS and retained in-frame rearrangements with V and J assigned. These tables miss some clones; where compared with another copy, unresolved V genes account for less than half of the shortfall, and the remainder is unexplained. The sample profile shows about 360,000 clones; 86% of them were found once. The ten largest clones represent about 7.1% of the sample. Sequenced: peripheral blood. These receptors came from a woman aged 60-75 years with COVID-19, enrolled during active disease.

This chain links TRBV7-3 with TRBJ1-1; weak D call: TRBD1 (6 bases). This CDR3 spans 13 amino acids. Germline values: CDR1 SGHTA, CDR2 FQGTGA. V was shortened by 4 bases and J by 3 bases, with 9 bases between the two germline ends. The CDR3: CASSSQGYTEAFF. CDR3 in DNA: TGTGCCAGCAGCTCCCAGGGGTACACTGAAGCTTTCTTT.

Comments on this clone: Different DNA sequences within this sample yield the same CDR3. The gene calls are TRBV2 and TRBJ2-5, with D perhaps TRBD1 (5 bases). V lost 5 bases, J lost 1 base, and 8 bases lay in between. The CDR3 contains 13 residues. Germline CDR1 reads SNHLY; CDR2 reads FYNNEI. CDR3 coding DNA: TGTGCCAGCAGTAGGCAGGGCCAAGAGACCCAGTACTTC. The encoded protein is CASSRQGQETQYF. The full variable domain, completed using reference TRBV2 and TRBJ2-5, is EPEVTQTPSHQVTQMGQEVILRCVPISNHLYFYWYRQILGQKVEFLVSFYNNEISEKSEIFDDQFSVERPDGSNFTLKIRSTKLEDSAMYFCASSRQGQETQYFGPGTRLLVL.

V gene TRBV2 combines with J gene TRBJ2-1, with 12 bases that match TRBD2. The germline CDR1 and CDR2 sequences are SNHLY and FYNNEI. The CDR3 totals 15 residues. The V gene end was trimmed by 7 bases and the J gene end by 4 bases; junction bases not matched to a gene: 5. CDR3 residues: CASTPLAGGYNEQFF. CDR3 nucleotide sequence: TGTGCCAGCACCCCACTAGCGGGGGGTTACAATGAGCAGTTCTTC.

V and J are TRBV9 and TRBJ2-2; 8 bases line up with TRBD2. The CDR3 sequence is 16 residues long. Trimming cost V 0 bases and J 8 bases; bases outside gene matches: 9. Per germline, CDR1 SGDLS and CDR2 YYNGEE. The CDR3 sequence: CASSVATRGAEGELFF. CDR3 nucleotide sequence: TGTGCCAGCAGCGTAGCTACGCGGGGGGCAGAAGGGGAGCTGTTTTTT.

J is TRBJ1-1 and V is TRBV4-1; no clear D gene. CDR1 and CDR2 from the germline V gene are MGHRA and YSYEKL. Trimming took off 2 bases at V and 2 bases at J, with 9 bases between the two ends. The CDR3 spans 14 residues. CDR3 sequence reads: CASSQPLGNTEAFF. In DNA, the CDR3 is TGCGCCAGCAGCCAACCCCTAGGAAACACTGAAGCTTTCTTT.

CDR3 sequence reads: CASRQDRGRSYEQYF. The CDR3 DNA is TGTGCCAGCAGACAAGACAGAGGCCGCTCCTACGAGCAGTACTTC. V is TRBV7-9 and J is TRBJ2-7, with D perhaps TRBD1 (5 bases). With 6 bases removed from V and 0 bases from J, the gap between germline ends came to 15 bases. This CDR3 has 15 amino acids. Germline values: CDR1 SEHNR, CDR2 FQNEAQ (reference sequence).

This clone was detected a few times. V is TRBV9 and J is TRBJ1-3; D uncertain. Germline V gives CDR1 SGDLS, CDR2 YYNGEE. Trimming stripped 7 bases from V and 0 bases from J, with 8 bases between. This CDR3 contains 13 residues. The CDR3 here is CASRDGSGNTIYF. For the CDR3, the DNA is TGTGCCAGCCGGGATGGCTCTGGAAACACCATATATTTT.

Only one count was recorded for this clone. The chain uses TRBV13 and TRBJ1-2; 9 bases align to TRBD1. There are 14 residues in the CDR3. V was pared by 7 bases and J by 3 bases, with 6 bases of the junction left unmatched. Germline V gene sequence: CDR1 PRHDT, CDR2 FYEKMQ (reference sequence). The CDR3 nucleotides are TGTGCCAGCAAGAGGGACAGGGATGACTATGGCTACACCTTC. Amino acids: CASKRDRDDYGYTF. Full variable domain (rest looked up from reference TRBV13 and TRBJ1-2): AAGVIQSPRHLIKEKRETATLKCYPIPRHDTVYWYQQGPGQDPQFLISFYEKMQSDKGSIPDRFSAQQFSDYHSELNMSSLELGDSALYFCASKRDRDDYGYTFGSGTRLTVV.

This clone was observed a single time. The rearrangement links TRBV6-5 to TRBJ1-3; perhaps TRBD1 as D (5 bases). With 2 bases removed from V and 0 bases from J, the gap between germline ends came to 8 bases. Germline V lookup: CDR1 MNHEY, CDR2 SVGAGI. This CDR3 comprises 15 residues. The CDR3: CASSYDGGSGNTIYF. Written as DNA, the CDR3 is TGTGCCAGCAGTTACGACGGGGGCTCTGGAAACACCATATATTTT.

This chain links TRBV7-9 with TRBJ2-1, with 8 bases identical to TRBD2. CDR1 is SEHNR and CDR2 is FQNEAQ in the germline V gene (reference sequence). The ends lost 4 bases at V and 6 bases at J; junction bases unmatched: 5. The CDR3 covers 14 residues. The CDR3 sequence is CASSSGTSFNEQFF. The CDR3 DNA sequence: TGTGCCAGCAGCTCCGGGACTAGTTTCAATGAGCAGTTCTTC. The full variable domain, in which reference TRBV7-9 and TRBJ2-1 provide the parts outside the CDR3, is DTGVSQNPRHKITKRGQNVTFRCDPISEHNRLYWYRQTLGQGPEFLTYFQNEAQLEKSRLLSDRFSAERPKGSFSTLEIQRTEQGDSAMYLCASSSGTSFNEQFFGPGTRLTVL.

The chain employs TRBV5-4 and TRBJ1-1; tentative D call: TRBD1 (5 bases). Germline V gene data show CDR1 as SGHNT and CDR2 as YYREEE (reference sequence). V lost 0 bases and J lost 4, with 10 bases in between. This CDR3 is 14 amino acids long. Here the CDR3 reads CASSLAGGGTEAFF. The CDR3 DNA sequence: TGTGCCAGCAGCTTGGCCGGGGGGGGCACTGAAGCTTTCTTT.

The genes are TRBV30 and TRBJ2-7, with unresolved D. Germline V gene lookup returns CDR1 GTSNPN and CDR2 SVGIG (reference sequence). The CDR3 is 14 amino acids. Trimming removed 1 base at V and 1 base at J, with 11 bases between. This chain's CDR3 is CAWSGKTGSYEQYF. CDR3 bases: TGTGCCTGGAGTGGGAAAACGGGTTCCTACGAGCAGTACTTC.

This sequence joins TRBV6-1 and TRBJ2-5; D not certain. CDR1 is MNHNS, CDR2 SASEGT, per germline. There are 11 residues in the CDR3. V gave up 3 bases and J gave up 5 bases, with 4 bases separating them. CDR3 protein: CASSEEETQYF. The DNA of the CDR3 is TGTGCCAGCAGTGAGGAGGAGACCCAGTACTTC.

The chain is built from TRBV7-2 and TRBJ1-1; TRBD1 matches at 10 bases. The ends lost 3 bases at V and 5 bases at J; junction bases unmatched: 6. Per the germline V gene, CDR1 is SGHTA and CDR2 is FQGNSA. The CDR3 runs to 15 residues. The CDR3 loop reads CASSFLGTGDTEAFF. For the CDR3, the DNA is TGTGCCAGCAGCTTTCTAGGGACAGGGGATACTGAAGCTTTCTTT.

As concerns this clone: This may be a read error: a much more frequent sequence differs by one nucleotide. This chain uses TRBV5-8 with TRBJ1-1, with D unresolved. Germline V gives CDR1 SGHTS, CDR2 YDEGEE. The V end was cut by 2 bases, the J end by 1 base, with 6 bases between. CDR3 length: 13 amino acids. This CDR3 is CASSFAGNTEAFF. The DNA of the CDR3 is TGTGCCAGCAGCTTCGCAGGGAACACTGAAGCTTTCTTT.

This clone was observed once. The rearrangement uses TRBV4-3 and TRBJ2-1, with 7 nucleotides matching TRBD1. The CDR3 is made up of 16 amino acids. Germline V gene data show CDR1 as LGHNA and CDR2 as YSLEER. Trimming removed 4 bases from V and 3 bases from J; junction bases left unmatched: 9. In DNA form, the CDR3 reads TGCGCCAGCAGCCTCCAACCCGGGACAGACTACAATGAGCAGTTCTTC. Amino acids: CASSLQPGTDYNEQFF.

This rearrangement joins TRBV7-8 to TRBJ1-4; D unresolved. The ends were cut back, 3 bases at V and 7 bases at J, with 12 bases in the middle. The CDR3 length is 14 residues. CDR1 is SGHVS, CDR2 FQNEAQ, per germline. The CDR3 nucleotides are TGTGCCAGCAGCTTCCAACTAGGAGGTGAAAAACTGTTTTTT. It specifies CASSFQLGGEKLFF.

This sequence joins TRBV20-1 and TRBJ2-3; the D gene is possibly TRBD1 (5 bases). The CDR3 loop spans 15 amino acids. The V and J ends lost 3 bases and 4 bases respectively, with 17 bases between them. Germline V gene data show CDR1 as DFQATT and CDR2 as SNEGSKA (reference sequence). The DNA for the CDR3 is TGCAGTGCTAGTGGAGAATACTGGGGCCCAGATACGCAGTATTTT. Translating it yields CSASGEYWGPDTQYF.